These T cell receptor beta chains were read from a single sample in a study of blood T cell repertoires in COVID-19. Sequencing was performed with immunoSEQ multiplex PCR; in TCRdb, only in-frame clones are kept and a portion is missing. This sample yields tens of thousands of clones, of which 85% to 90% are seen a single time; roughly a tenth belongs to the top ten. Sequenced material: peripheral blood. These receptors originate from a man between 65 and 85 years old with active or convalescent COVID-19. Each CDR3 is given with its conserved first and last residue. A D gene is named only where the DNA matches it firmly. Clone size, where shown, is once, few, many, or a class for clones that have expanded.

>TRBJ2-2|NA|TRBV7-3|NA
TGTGCCAGCAGCCAATCGAGCGTCGGGGAGCTGTTTTTT
CASSQSSVGELFF
>TRBJ2-1|NA|TRBV7-2|NA
TGTGCCAGCAGCTTAAGCAGGGCGAGCTCCTACAATGAGCAGTTCTTC
CASSLSRASSYNEQFF
>TRBJ1-4|TRBD1|TRBV7-9|NA
TGTGCCAGCAGCTGGACAGGGGGGGATGAAAAACTGTTTTTT
CASSWTGGDEKLFF
>TRBJ2-3|TRBD1|TRBV28|NA
TGTGCCAGCAGTTTACAACACAGGGGATCAGATACGCAGTATTTT
CASSLQHRGSDTQYF
>TRBJ2-3|TRBD1|TRBV9|NA
TGTGCCAGCAGCTTCCGGACAGGGAGATACACAGATACGCAGTATTTT
CASSFRTGRYTDTQYF
>TRBJ2-7|TRBD1|TRBV10-2|once
TGCGCCAGCAGACCCGGGACAGACCCCTACGAGCAGTACTTC
CASRPGTDPYEQYF
>TRBJ2-7|NA|TRBV9|NA
TGTGCCAGCAGCGTAGACACGCGGGTCTACGAGCAGTACTTC
CASSVDTRVYEQYF
>TRBJ2-7|NA|TRBV11-2|NA
TGTGCCAGCAGCCCCCTAGGATACGAGCAGTACTTC
CASSPLGYEQYF
>TRBJ2-7|NA|TRBV6-5|NA
TGTGCCAGCAGTTACTCCCCCGCTAACTACGAGCAGTACTTC
CASSYSPANYEQYF
>TRBJ2-2|TRBD1|TRBV28|NA
TGTGCCAGCAGTTCCGGACAGGGCACCGGGGAGCTGTTTTTT
CASSSGQGTGELFF
>TRBJ1-1|TRBD1|TRBV18|NA
TGTGCCAGCTCACCCCTACCGGGACAGGTCTCCCATGAAGCTTTCTTT
CASSPLPGQVSHEAFF
>TRBJ1-1|TRBD1|TRBV27|NA
TGTGCCAGCAGTAACCTCGGGACAGCGAACACTGAAGCTTTCTTT
CASSNLGTANTEAFF
>TRBJ1-5|NA|TRBV23-1|NA
TGCGCCAGCAGAACATCAGGGGATACTAATCAGCCCCAGCATTTT
CASRTSGDTNQPQHF
>TRBJ2-7|NA|TRBV28|NA
TGTGCCAGCAGTGTGGGCGGAGGTGGGGAGCAGTACTTC
CASSVGGGGEQYF
>TRBJ2-7|NA|TRBV6-5|NA
TGTGCCAGCAGCATTAAACAGGGAGCTTCCTACGAGCAGTACTTC
CASSIKQGASYEQYF
>TRBJ2-7|NA|TRBV5-1|NA
TGCGCCAGCAGCTCGTTCCAAGGAGCGGGTGGGCACGAGCAGTACTTC
CASSSFQGAGGHEQYF
>TRBJ2-1|TRBD1|TRBV28|few
TGTGCCAGCAGAAGGACAGGGGGAACCAATGAGCAGTTCTTC
CASRRTGGTNEQFF
>TRBJ1-2|TRBD1|TRBV4-1|NA
TGCGCCAGCAGCCAAGTACAGGGGGTCTATGGCTACACCTTC
CASSQVQGVYGYTF
>TRBJ2-7|NA|TRBV12-3/TRBV12-4|NA
TGTGCCAGCAGCAGGACAGATACCTACGAGCAGTACTTC
CASSRTDTYEQYF
>TRBJ2-1|TRBD2|TRBV15|NA
TGTGCCACCAGGGCAGGACTAGCGGGAGGGGGTGAGCAGTTCTTC
CATRAGLAGGGEQFF
>TRBJ1-1|NA|TRBV6-5|NA
TGTGCCAGCACCCACACAACTATGAACACTGAAGCTTTCTTT
CASTHTTMNTEAFF
>TRBJ2-7|NA|TRBV18|once
TGTGCCAGCTCACCACCGTCGGGGTCGAACTACGAGCAGTACTTC
CASSPPSGSNYEQYF
>TRBJ1-5|NA|TRBV15|NA
TGTGCCACCAGGGGAGTTCATAGCAATCAGCCCCAGCATTTT
CATRGVHSNQPQHF
>TRBJ2-3|TRBD1|TRBV7-9|NA
TGTGCCAGCAGCTCCACACAGGGGGCGGGAGATACGCAGTATTTT
CASSSTQGAGDTQYF
>TRBJ2-7|TRBD2|TRBV18|NA
TGTGCCAGCTCCCCTTCCGGACTAGGGCGCGTTGGGGAGCAGTACTTC
CASSPSGLGRVGEQYF
>TRBJ2-2|TRBD2|TRBV10-3|NA
TGTGCCATCAGTGACGGACTAGAGGGAGCCGGGGAGCTGTTTTTT
CAISDGLEGAGELFF
>TRBJ1-1|NA|TRBV7-2|NA
TGTGCCAGCAGCTTATCTGGGACTAACACTGAAGCTTTCTTT
CASSLSGTNTEAFF
>TRBJ1-3|TRBD1|TRBV3-1/TRBV3-2|NA
TGTGCCAGCAGCCAACCGACAGGGCCCGCTGGAAACACCATATATTTT
CASSQPTGPAGNTIYF
>TRBJ1-5|TRBD1|TRBV7-9|NA
TGTGCCAGCAGCCTTACCGGGACAGGGGGCAATCAGCCCCAGCATTTT
CASSLTGTGGNQPQHF
>TRBJ2-1|TRBD2|TRBV27|NA
TGTGCCAGCACCACTAGCGGCGAGCAGTTCTTC
CASTTSGEQFF
>TRBJ1-5|NA|TRBV9|few
TGTGCCAGCAGCGTAGGAGGGAGTAGCAATCAGCCCCAGCATTTT
CASSVGGSSNQPQHF
>TRBJ1-2|NA|TRBV7-3|NA
TGTGCCAGCAGCAACGCGGCCGGGAGAGATGGCTACACCTTC
CASSNAAGRDGYTF
>TRBJ2-3|TRBD2|TRBV4-3|NA
TGCGCCAGCAGCCAAGCGGGACTAGCGGGGCCAGATACGCAGTATTTT
CASSQAGLAGPDTQYF
>TRBJ2-7|NA|TRBV7-9|NA
TGTGCCAGCAGCCCTGGTCCTACCTACGAGCAGTACTTC
CASSPGPTYEQYF
>TRBJ1-4|NA|TRBV28|NA
TGTGCCAGCAGGGGGACACAGGGAGAAAAACTGTTTTTT
CASRGTQGEKLFF
>TRBJ2-6|NA|TRBV5-1|NA
TGCGCCAGCAGCTTGACCGGGGGAGAAGGGGCCAACGTCCTGACTTTC
CASSLTGGEGANVLTF